The 27 T cell receptor beta chains below were found in one sample sequenced in a study of blood T cell repertoires in COVID-19. Only in-frame clones appear in the TCRdb table, and some are missing; sequencing was by immunoSEQ multiplex PCR. The data show around 400,000 clones, about 88% seen once. The sequenced sample consisted of PBMCs or T cells enriched from blood (not recorded which). All receptors derive from a woman aged 18-29 years who had been exposed to COVID-19.

In regard to this clone: The same CDR3 arises from other DNA sequences in this sample as well. The rearrangement uses TRBV5-5 and TRBJ2-7, with 12 nucleotides matching TRBD2. V shed 4 bases and J 2 bases; nucleotides not matched to a gene: 1. Germline loops: CDR1 SGHKS, CDR2 YYEKEE (reference sequence). CDR3 length: 14 residues. The CDR3 region is CASSLAGGTYEQYF. As DNA, the CDR3 is TGTGCCAGCAGCCTAGCGGGAGGGACCTACGAGCAGTACTTC.

The chain recombines TRBV6-5 with TRBJ2-6; D may be TRBD2 (5 bases). The germline gives CDR1 MNHEY, CDR2 SVGAGI. The CDR3 covers 15 residues. Between the trimmed V and J ends, which lost 5 bases and 2 bases, there was a span of 10 bases. The CDR3 coding sequence is TGTGCCAGCAGTCATCTAGCAACTGGGGCCAACGTCCTGACTTTC. Amino acid sequence: CASSHLATGANVLTF.

The CDR3 loop reads CASSLTGDTEAFF. CDR3 DNA: TGTGCCAGCTCCTTGACAGGGGACACTGAAGCTTTCTTT. The rearrangement joins TRBV18 to TRBJ1-1; 8 nucleotides align to TRBD1. CDR1 KGHSH and CDR2 LQKENI come from the germline V gene. The CDR3 is made up of 13 amino acids. With 6 bases clipped from V and 3 bases from J, the junction kept 3 bases outside the gene matches.

The V and J genes are TRBV7-9 and TRBJ1-6, with 9 bases that match TRBD1. This CDR3 contains 16 residues. The V segment lost 5 bases and the J segment 9 bases; nucleotides outside the gene matches: 11. Per the germline V gene, CDR1 is SEHNR and CDR2 is FQNEAQ (reference sequence). The CDR3 nucleotides are TGTGCCAGCAGCCCCAAGGGACAGGGAACCCCTTCACCCCTCCACTTT. This gives the protein CASSPKGQGTPSPLHF.

The CDR3 coding sequence is TGTGCCAGCAGTTTAGGGACAGCAAACTCTGGAAACACCATATATTTT. The encoded protein is CASSLGTANSGNTIYF. The V gene is TRBV28, the J gene TRBJ1-3; 7 bases match TRBD1. The CDR3 spans 16 residues. With V trimmed by 2 bases and J by 0 bases, 4 bases remained unmatched. The V gene's germline CDR1 is MDHEN and CDR2 SYDVKM. Using reference TRBV28 and TRBJ1-3 for the parts outside the CDR3, the full variable domain is DVKVTQSSRYLVKRTGEKVFLECVQDMDHENMFWYRQDPGLGLRLIYFSYDVKMKEKGDIPEGYSVSREKKERFSLILESASTNQTSMYLCASSLGTANSGNTIYFGEGSWLTVV.

The chain has TRBV6-5 and TRBJ1-1; no clear D gene. V lost 6 bases and J 1 base, leaving 9 bases between the germline ends. In germline, CDR1 is MNHEY, CDR2 SVGAGI. CDR3 length equals 13 residues. The CDR3 spells CASRVTENTEAFF. The CDR3 DNA sequence: TGTGCCAGCAGAGTTACAGAGAACACTGAAGCTTTCTTT.

The chain is built from TRBV5-1 and TRBJ2-3; 11 positions agree with TRBD1. With 4 bases clipped from V and 3 bases from J, the junction kept 10 bases outside the gene matches. The CDR3 has 17 amino acids. The germline V gene encodes CDR1 SGHRS and CDR2 YFSETQ. The CDR3 region is CASSGAGQGVVTDTQYF. As DNA, the CDR3 is TGCGCCAGCAGCGGCGCGGGACAGGGGGTAGTTACAGATACGCAGTATTTT.

As regards this clone: At one end the junction does not follow the germline gene, possibly because of a read error. J is TRBJ1-1 and V is TRBV11-2, with unresolved D. This CDR3 spans 13 amino acids. Germline CDR1 SGHAT, CDR2 FQNNGV. This CDR3 reads CASSLRAAGPPTF. The CDR3 DNA sequence: TGTGCCAGCAGCTTAAGAGCGGCAGGCCCTCCAACCTTT.

This clone was seen just once. The rearrangement links TRBV5-4 to TRBJ2-7, with D possibly being TRBD2 (5 bases). The germline V gene has CDR1 SGHNT and CDR2 YYREEE (reference sequence). The CDR3 extends over 14 amino acids. Trimming shortened V by 0 bases and J by 2 bases, and 9 bases separated the two germline ends. CDR3 DNA: TGTGCCAGCAGCTTGGGCCTAGCTACCTACGAGCAGTACTTC. Amino acid sequence: CASSLGLATYEQYF.

The chain joins TRBV3-1 (or the pseudogene TRBV3-2) to TRBJ2-1, with 10 bases that match TRBD2. Looked up from germline, CDR1 is LGHDT and CDR2 is YNNKEL (reference sequence). Trimming at V came to 0 bases and at J to 7 bases, leaving 12 bases not matched to a gene. The CDR3 has 18 residues. In nucleotides, the CDR3 is TGTGCCAGCAGCCAAGAGGGGAGGTCTAGCGGGAGAAGGAATGAGCAGTTCTTC. It is translated as CASSQEGRSSGRRNEQFF.

The V and J genes are TRBV28 and TRBJ2-3; 14 nucleotides align to TRBD2. V lost 6 bases, J lost 6 bases, and 8 bases stayed unmatched. The germline CDR1 and CDR2 sequences are MDHEN and SYDVKM. This CDR3 is built from 16 residues. The CDR3 coding sequence is TGTGCCAGCAGAACGGGACTAGCGGGAGTTATGGATACGCAGTATTTT. This codes for CASRTGLAGVMDTQYF.

The chain recombines TRBV27 with TRBJ1-2; D remains unclear. Trimming shortened V by 3 bases and J by 4 bases, and 9 bases separated the two germline ends. The germline V gene has CDR1 MNHEY and CDR2 SMNVEV (reference sequence). This CDR3 is 13 amino acids long. The CDR3 loop is CASSFFEGYGYTF. The CDR3 nucleotides read TGTGCCAGCAGTTTTTTCGAGGGCTATGGCTACACCTTC.

The genes are TRBV6-5 and TRBJ2-5; D is ambiguous. V was trimmed by 6 bases and J by 7 bases, leaving 12 bases between them. From germline, CDR1 is MNHEY and CDR2 SVGAGI. The length of the CDR3 is 12 residues. DNA for the CDR3: TGTGCCAGCAGGGTCCTACCGGGGACCCAGTACTTC. Translating it yields CASRVLPGTQYF.

The table lists this clone with a count of one. V gene TRBV6-5 combines with J gene TRBJ1-1, with a possible D match to TRBD1 (6 bases). The CDR3 is made up of 15 amino acids. The V gene lost 0 bases and the J gene lost 1 base, with 9 bases spanning the gap. CDR1 is MNHEY, CDR2 SVGAGI, per germline. CDR3 nucleotide sequence: TGTGCCAGCAGTTACTCGGCAGGGGAGAACACTGAAGCTTTCTTT. Its translation: CASSYSAGENTEAFF.

The chain joins TRBV4-2 to TRBJ1-3, with TRBD1 identical over 9 bases. The V segment lost 8 bases and the J segment 5 bases; nucleotides outside the gene matches: 13. There are 16 residues in the CDR3. Germline CDR1 LGHNA, CDR2 YNFKEQ. CDR3 region: CASSSVWTGDRNTIYF. The CDR3 DNA sequence: TGTGCCAGCTCCTCCGTCTGGACAGGGGATAGAAACACCATATATTTT.

The CDR3, as DNA: TGTGCCAGTACAGGACAGCCCTTCACAGATACGCAGTATTTT. Translated: CASTGQPFTDTQYF. The chain is built from TRBV19 and TRBJ2-3, with D possibly TRBD1 on 6 matching bases. This CDR3 has 14 residues. Trimming removed 7 bases from V and 2 bases from J, with 13 bases in between. Germline assignment: CDR1 LNHDA and CDR2 SQIVND (reference sequence).

The chain is built from TRBV19 and TRBJ1-5; the D gene is possibly TRBD1 (5 bases). The CDR3 covers 15 residues. CDR1 is LNHDA and CDR2 is SQIVND in the germline V gene (reference sequence). V gave up 1 base and J gave up 3 bases, with 10 bases separating them. The CDR3 DNA reads as TGTGCCAGTAGTATAGGCAGGGTACTCAATCAGCCCCAGCATTTT. Its translation is CASSIGRVLNQPQHF.

The rearrangement uses TRBV4-3 and TRBJ2-2, with D possibly matching TRBD1 (5 bases). Trimming took off 4 bases at V and 3 bases at J, with 15 bases between the two ends. The CDR3 length is 16 residues. In germline, CDR1 is LGHNA, CDR2 YSLEER. The CDR3 here is CASSPGGRAHTGELFF. The CDR3 bases are TGCGCCAGCAGCCCCGGCGGCAGGGCACACACCGGGGAGCTGTTTTTT.

This sequence joins TRBV18 and TRBJ1-1; D is uncertain. The CDR3 sequence is 14 residues long. The germline gives CDR1 KGHSH, CDR2 LQKENI. Trimming shortened V by 3 bases and J by 0 bases, and 8 bases separated the two germline ends. The DNA for the CDR3 is TGTGCCAGCTCACCCGTACAGATGAACACTGAAGCTTTCTTT. It yields the protein CASSPVQMNTEAFF. The variable domain in full, with the rest retrieved from reference TRBV18 and TRBJ1-1, is NAGVMQNPRHLVRRRGQEARLRCSPMKGHSHVYWYRQLPEEGLKFMVYLQKENIIDESGMPKERFSAEFPKEGPSILRIQQVVRGDSAAYFCASSPVQMNTEAFFGQGTRLTVV.

This sequence joins TRBV11-2 and TRBJ2-5; a possible D gene is TRBD2 (5 bases). The germline V and J ends were trimmed by 6 bases and 6 bases, with 14 bases remaining between them. This CDR3 spans 13 amino acids. The germline CDR1 and CDR2 sequences are SGHAT and FQNNGV. The CDR3 DNA is TGTGCCAGCAGTCCTGGACTTTCAAAGACCCAGTACTTC. Its protein product is CASSPGLSKTQYF.

CDR3 in DNA: TGTGCCATCAGTGAAGGCGGCCGCACAGATACGCAGTATTTT. This encodes CAISEGGRTDTQYF. The chain has TRBV10-3 and TRBJ2-3, with D unresolved. Looked up from germline, CDR1 is ENHRY and CDR2 is SYGVKD. The germline V and J ends were trimmed by 3 bases and 1 base, with 8 bases remaining between them. This CDR3 region has 14 residues.

This clone was seen once. The rearrangement links TRBV28 to TRBJ1-1; 7 bases agree with TRBD1. Germline V gene data show CDR1 as MDHEN and CDR2 as SYDVKM. The CDR3 loop spans 16 amino acids. The trim removed 5 bases at V and 1 base at J, leaving 10 bases unmatched. The CDR3 spells CASSPDPGQTNTEAFF. DNA of the CDR3: TGTGCCAGCAGTCCCGACCCGGGACAGACGAACACTGAAGCTTTCTTT.

The rearrangement joins TRBV14 to TRBJ1-1, with 8 bases fitting TRBD1. Germline V gene sequence: CDR1 SGHDN, CDR2 FVKESK. V lost 4 bases, J lost 0 bases, and 10 bases stayed unmatched. This CDR3 spans 17 amino acids. The CDR3 is CASSPGGAIYLNTEAFF. Here the CDR3 DNA reads TGTGCCAGCAGCCCAGGGGGCGCGATCTACCTGAACACTGAAGCTTTCTTT.

V gene TRBV30 combines with J gene TRBJ2-7; TRBD2 might be the D (5 bases). V dropped 1 base and J dropped 2 bases, with 15 bases sitting between them. The CDR3 runs to 15 residues. Looked up from germline, CDR1 is GTSNPN and CDR2 is SVGIG (reference sequence). The CDR3 bases are TGTGCCTGGAGTGACCGGGATTTCGCCCCCTACGAGCAGTACTTC. Translated: CAWSDRDFAPYEQYF.

The chain links TRBV14 to TRBJ2-1; 9 bases are a match to TRBD2. V was pared by 4 bases and J by 2 bases, with 12 bases of the junction left unmatched. Germline-derived CDR1 and CDR2 are SGHDN and FVKESK. CDR3 length: 18 amino acids. DNA of the CDR3: TGTGCCAGCAGCCGTATCCGGGCTAGCGGGAATACCTACAATGAGCAGTTCTTC. Translating it yields CASSRIRASGNTYNEQFF.

J is TRBJ2-3 and V is TRBV2, with D uncertain. The CDR3 is made up of 13 amino acids. Per germline, CDR1 SNHLY and CDR2 FYNNEI. V lost 2 bases and J lost 7, with 10 bases in between. This chain's CDR3 is CASSEMKRHTQYF. CDR3 nucleotides: TGTGCCAGCAGTGAAATGAAGAGGCATACGCAGTATTTT.

The genes are TRBV5-1 and TRBJ1-1; 8 positions match TRBD1. V was pared by 4 bases and J by 2 bases, with 7 bases of the junction left unmatched. Germline V gene sequence: CDR1 SGHRS, CDR2 YFSETQ. The CDR3 sequence is 15 residues long. The CDR3 DNA reads TGCGCCAGCAGCGCACAGACAGGGGCTAACACTGAAGCTTTCTTT. It specifies CASSAQTGANTEAFF.